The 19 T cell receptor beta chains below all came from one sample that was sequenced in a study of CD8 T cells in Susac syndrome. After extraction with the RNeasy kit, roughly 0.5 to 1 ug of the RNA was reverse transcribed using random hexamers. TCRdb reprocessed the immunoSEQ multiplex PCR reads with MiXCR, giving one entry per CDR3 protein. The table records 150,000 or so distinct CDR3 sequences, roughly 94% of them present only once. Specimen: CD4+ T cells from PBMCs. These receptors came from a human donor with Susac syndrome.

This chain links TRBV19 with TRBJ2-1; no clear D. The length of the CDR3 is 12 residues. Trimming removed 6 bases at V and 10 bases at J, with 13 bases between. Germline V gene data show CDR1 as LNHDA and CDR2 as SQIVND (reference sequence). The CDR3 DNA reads TGTGCCAGTAGCCTACCGCAAGGGGAGCAGTTCTTC. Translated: CASSLPQGEQFF.

CDR3 coding DNA: TGTGCCAGCAGGAGGGGGCTGAACACTGAAGCTTTCTTT. Translated, it gives CASRRGLNTEAFF. The V gene is TRBV12-3 or TRBV12-4, the J gene TRBJ1-1; TRBD1 matches 7 bases. J gave up 0 bases and V 6 bases, and 1 base lay outside the gene matches. This CDR3 contains 13 residues.

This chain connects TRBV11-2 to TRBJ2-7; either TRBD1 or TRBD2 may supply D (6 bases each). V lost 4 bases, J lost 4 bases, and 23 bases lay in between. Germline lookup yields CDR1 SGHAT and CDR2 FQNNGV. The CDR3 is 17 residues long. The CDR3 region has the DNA TGTGCCAGCAGCTCACGACAAGTCCAGGGGAGGTCATACGAGCAGTACTTC. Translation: CASSSRQVQGRSYEQYF. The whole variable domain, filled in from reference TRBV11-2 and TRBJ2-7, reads EAGVAQSPRYKIIEKRQSVAFWCNPISGHATLYWYQQILGQGPKLLIQFQNNGVVDDSQLPKDRFSAERLKGVDSTLKIQPAKLEDSAVYLCASSSRQVQGRSYEQYFGPGTRLTVT.

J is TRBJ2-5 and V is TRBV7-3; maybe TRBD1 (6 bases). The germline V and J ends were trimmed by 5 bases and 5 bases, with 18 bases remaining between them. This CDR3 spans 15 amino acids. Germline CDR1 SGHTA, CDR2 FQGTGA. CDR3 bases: TGTGCCAGCAGCGATACAGGGAACGATGGGGAGACCCAGTACTTC. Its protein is CASSDTGNDGETQYF. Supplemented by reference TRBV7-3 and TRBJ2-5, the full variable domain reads GAGVSQTPSNKVTEKGKYVELRCDPISGHTALYWYRQSLGQGPEFLIYFQGTGAADDSGLPNDRFFAVRPEGSVSTLKIQRTERGDSAVYLCASSDTGNDGETQYFGPGTRLLVL.

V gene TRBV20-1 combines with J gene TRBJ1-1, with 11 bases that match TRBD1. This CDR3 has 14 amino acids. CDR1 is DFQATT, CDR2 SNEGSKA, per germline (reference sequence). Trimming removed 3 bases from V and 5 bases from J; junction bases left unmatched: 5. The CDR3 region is CSARGTGGWTEAFF. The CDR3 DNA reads TGCAGTGCTAGGGGGACAGGGGGTTGGACTGAAGCTTTCTTT.

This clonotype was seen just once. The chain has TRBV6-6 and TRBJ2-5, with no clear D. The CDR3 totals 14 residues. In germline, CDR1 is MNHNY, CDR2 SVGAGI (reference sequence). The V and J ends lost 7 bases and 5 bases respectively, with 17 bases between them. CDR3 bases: TGTGCCAGCATCTCCGCCCAGGTGGGGGAGACCCAGTACTTC. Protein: CASISAQVGETQYF.

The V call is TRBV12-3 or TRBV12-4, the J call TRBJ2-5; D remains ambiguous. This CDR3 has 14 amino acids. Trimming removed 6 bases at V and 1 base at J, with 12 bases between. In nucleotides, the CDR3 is TGTGCCAGCAGCCTTTGGACGGGCCAAGAGACCCAGTACTTC. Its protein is CASSLWTGQETQYF.

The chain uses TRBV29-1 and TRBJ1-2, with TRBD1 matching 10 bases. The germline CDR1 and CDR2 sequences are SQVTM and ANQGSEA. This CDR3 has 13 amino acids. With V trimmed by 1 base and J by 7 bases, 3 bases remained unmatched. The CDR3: CSVEGTGGGGYTF. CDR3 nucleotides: TGCAGCGTTGAAGGGACAGGGGGAGGTGGCTACACCTTC.

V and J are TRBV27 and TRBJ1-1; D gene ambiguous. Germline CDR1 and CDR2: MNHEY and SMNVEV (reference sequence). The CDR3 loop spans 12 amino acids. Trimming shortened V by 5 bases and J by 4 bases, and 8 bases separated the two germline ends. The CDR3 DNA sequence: TGTGCCAGCAGTACCCGGTCCACTGAAGCTTTCTTT. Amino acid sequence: CASSTRSTEAFF.

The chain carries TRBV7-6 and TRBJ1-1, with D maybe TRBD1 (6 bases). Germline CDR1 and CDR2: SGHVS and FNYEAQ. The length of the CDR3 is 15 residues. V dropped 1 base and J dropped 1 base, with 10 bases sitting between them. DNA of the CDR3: TGTGCCAGCAGCTTAGACCGACAGGCGAACACTGAAGCTTTCTTT. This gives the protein CASSLDRQANTEAFF.

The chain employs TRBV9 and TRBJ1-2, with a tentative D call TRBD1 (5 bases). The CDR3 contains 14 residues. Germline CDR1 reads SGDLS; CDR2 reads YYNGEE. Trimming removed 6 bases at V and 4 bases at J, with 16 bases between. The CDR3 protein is CASTVDGGAYGYTF. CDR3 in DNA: TGTGCCAGCACCGTTGACGGCGGGGCCTATGGCTACACCTTC.

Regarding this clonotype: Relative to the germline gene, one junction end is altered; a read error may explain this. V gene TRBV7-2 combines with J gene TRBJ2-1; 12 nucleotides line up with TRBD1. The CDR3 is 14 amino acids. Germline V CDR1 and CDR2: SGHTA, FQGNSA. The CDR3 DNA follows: TGTGCGAGCAGACCGGGACAGGGGGCGGATGAGCAGTTCTTC. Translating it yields CASRPGQGADEQFF.

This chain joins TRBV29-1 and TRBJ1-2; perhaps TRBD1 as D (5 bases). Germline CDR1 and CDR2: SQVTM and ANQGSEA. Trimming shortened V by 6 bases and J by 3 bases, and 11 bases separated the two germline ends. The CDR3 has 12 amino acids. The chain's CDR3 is CSVLRGDYGYTF. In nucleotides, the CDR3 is TGCAGCGTCCTCCGGGGGGACTATGGCTACACCTTC.

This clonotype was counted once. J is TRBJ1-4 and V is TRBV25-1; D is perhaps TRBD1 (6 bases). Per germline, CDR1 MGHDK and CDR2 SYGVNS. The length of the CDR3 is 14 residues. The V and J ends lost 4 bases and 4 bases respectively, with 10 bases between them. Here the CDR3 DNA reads TGTGCCAGCAGTGCGCAGGGGCGTAATGAAAAACTGTTTTTT. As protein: CASSAQGRNEKLFF. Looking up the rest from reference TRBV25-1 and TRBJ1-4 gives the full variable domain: EADIYQTPRYLVIGTGKKITLECSQTMGHDKMYWYQQDPGMELHLIHYSYGVNSTEKGDLSSESTVSRIRTEHFPLTLESARPSHTSQYLCASSAQGRNEKLFFGSGTQLSVL.

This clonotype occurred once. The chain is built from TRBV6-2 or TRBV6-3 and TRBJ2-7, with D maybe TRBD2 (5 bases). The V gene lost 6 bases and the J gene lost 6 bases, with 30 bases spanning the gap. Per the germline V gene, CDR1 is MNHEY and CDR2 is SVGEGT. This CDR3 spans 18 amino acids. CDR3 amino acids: CASSRISPLPTNRREQYF. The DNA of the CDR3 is TGTGCCAGCAGCCGCATATCCCCCCTCCCGACTAACCGGCGCGAGCAGTACTTC.

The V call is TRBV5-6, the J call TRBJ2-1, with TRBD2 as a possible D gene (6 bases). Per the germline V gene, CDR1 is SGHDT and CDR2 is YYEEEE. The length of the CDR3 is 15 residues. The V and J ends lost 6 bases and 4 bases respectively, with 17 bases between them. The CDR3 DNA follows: TGTGCCAGCAAGCAGCTGACTAGTGAGTACAATGAGCAGTTCTTC. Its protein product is CASKQLTSEYNEQFF.

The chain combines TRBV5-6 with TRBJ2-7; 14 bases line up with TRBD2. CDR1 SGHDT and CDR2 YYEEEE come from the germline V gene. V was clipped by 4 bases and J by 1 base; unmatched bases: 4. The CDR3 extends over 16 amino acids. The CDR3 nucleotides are TGTGCCAGCAGCGGGACTAGCGGGAGACGTTCCTACGAGCAGTACTTC. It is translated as CASSGTSGRRSYEQYF.

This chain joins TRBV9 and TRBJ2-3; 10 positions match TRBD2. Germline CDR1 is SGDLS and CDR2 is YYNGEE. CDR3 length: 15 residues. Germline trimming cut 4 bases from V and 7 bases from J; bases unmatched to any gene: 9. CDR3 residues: CASSPGVAGGNTQYF. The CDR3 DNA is TGTGCCAGCAGCCCCGGGGTAGCGGGAGGCAATACGCAGTATTTT.

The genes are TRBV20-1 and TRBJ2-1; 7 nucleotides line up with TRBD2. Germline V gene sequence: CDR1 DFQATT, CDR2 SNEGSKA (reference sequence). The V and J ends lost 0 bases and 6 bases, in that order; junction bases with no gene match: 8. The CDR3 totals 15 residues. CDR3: CSARDTGEGSNEQFF. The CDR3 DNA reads TGCAGTGCTAGAGATACTGGGGAGGGGAGCAATGAGCAGTTCTTC.